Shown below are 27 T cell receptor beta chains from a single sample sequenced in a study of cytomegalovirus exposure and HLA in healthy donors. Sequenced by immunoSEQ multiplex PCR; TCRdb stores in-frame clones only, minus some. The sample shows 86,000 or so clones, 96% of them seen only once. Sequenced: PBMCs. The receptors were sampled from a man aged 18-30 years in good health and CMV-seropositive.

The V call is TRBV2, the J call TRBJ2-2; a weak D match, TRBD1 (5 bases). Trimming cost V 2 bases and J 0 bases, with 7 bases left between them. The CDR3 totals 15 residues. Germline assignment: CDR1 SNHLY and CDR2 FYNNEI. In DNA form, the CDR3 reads TGTGCCAGCAGTGAACAACAGGCGAACACCGGGGAGCTGTTTTTT. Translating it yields CASSEQQANTGELFF.

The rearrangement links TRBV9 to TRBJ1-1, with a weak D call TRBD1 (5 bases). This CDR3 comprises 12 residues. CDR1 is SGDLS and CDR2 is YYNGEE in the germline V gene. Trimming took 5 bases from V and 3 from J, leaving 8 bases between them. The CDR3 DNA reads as TGTGCCAGCAGTGCCAGGGACACTGAAGCTTTCTTT. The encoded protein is CASSARDTEAFF.

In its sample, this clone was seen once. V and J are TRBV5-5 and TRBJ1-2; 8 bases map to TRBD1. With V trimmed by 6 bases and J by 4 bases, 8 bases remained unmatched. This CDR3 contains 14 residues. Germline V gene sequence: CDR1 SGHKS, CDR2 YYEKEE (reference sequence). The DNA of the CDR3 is TGTGCCAGCACCGAGGACAGGGCCGGCTATGGCTACACCTTC. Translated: CASTEDRAGYGYTF.

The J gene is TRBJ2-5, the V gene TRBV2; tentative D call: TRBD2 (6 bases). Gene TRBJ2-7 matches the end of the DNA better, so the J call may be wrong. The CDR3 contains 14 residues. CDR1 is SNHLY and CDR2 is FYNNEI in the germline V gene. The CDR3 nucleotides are TGTGCCAGCAGGGGATATAGCGGTCCCTACGAGCAGTACTTC. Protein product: CASRGYSGPYEQYF.

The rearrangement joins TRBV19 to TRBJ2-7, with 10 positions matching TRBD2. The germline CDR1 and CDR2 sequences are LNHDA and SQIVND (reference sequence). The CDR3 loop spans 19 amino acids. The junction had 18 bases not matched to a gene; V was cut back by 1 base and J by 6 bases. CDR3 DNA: TGTGCCAGTAGTATAGTCACTAGCGGGAAGGCCCACTATGATCGCGAGCAGTACTTC. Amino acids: CASSIVTSGKAHYDREQYF.

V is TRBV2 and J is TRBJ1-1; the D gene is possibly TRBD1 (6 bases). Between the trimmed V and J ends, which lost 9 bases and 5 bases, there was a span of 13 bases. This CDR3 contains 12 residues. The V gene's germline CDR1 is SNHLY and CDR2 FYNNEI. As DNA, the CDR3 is TGTGCCAGTTCCAGGGGTGAAACTGAAGCTTTCTTT. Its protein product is CASSRGETEAFF.

CDR3 nucleotide sequence: TGTGCCATCAGGCCTAGCGGCCTCGACACCGGGGAGCTGTTTTTT. Encoded protein: CAIRPSGLDTGELFF. This chain links TRBV10-3 with TRBJ2-2, with 7 bases that match TRBD2. The V and J ends lost 6 bases and 3 bases, in that order; junction bases with no gene match: 7. The CDR3 consists of 15 residues. Germline V gives CDR1 ENHRY, CDR2 SYGVKD.

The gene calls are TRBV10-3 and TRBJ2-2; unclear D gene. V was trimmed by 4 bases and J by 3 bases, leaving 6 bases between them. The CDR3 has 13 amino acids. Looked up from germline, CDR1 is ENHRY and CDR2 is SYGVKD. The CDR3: CAISVRDTGELFF. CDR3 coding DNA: TGTGCCATCAGTGTACGAGACACCGGGGAGCTGTTTTTT.

The CDR3 loop is CASRADRGVSYEQYF. The DNA for the CDR3 is TGTGCCAGCAGAGCCGACAGGGGAGTTTCCTACGAGCAGTACTTC. The J gene is TRBJ2-7, the V gene TRBV2; 8 nucleotides line up with TRBD1. From germline, CDR1 is SNHLY and CDR2 FYNNEI. The V segment lost 6 bases and the J segment 1 base; nucleotides outside the gene matches: 8. The CDR3 spans 15 residues.

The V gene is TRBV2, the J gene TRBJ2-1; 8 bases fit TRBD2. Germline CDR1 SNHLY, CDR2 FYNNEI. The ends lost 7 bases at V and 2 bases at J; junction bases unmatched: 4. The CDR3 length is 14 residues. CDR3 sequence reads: CASTTSGAYNEQFF. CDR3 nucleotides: TGTGCCAGCACAACTAGCGGAGCCTACAATGAGCAGTTCTTC.

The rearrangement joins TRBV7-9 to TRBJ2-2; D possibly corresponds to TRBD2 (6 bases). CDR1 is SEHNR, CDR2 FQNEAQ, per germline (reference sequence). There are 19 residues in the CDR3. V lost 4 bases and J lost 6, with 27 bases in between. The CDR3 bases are TGTGCCAGCAGCTCACTCGCCCAGCCCTCATGGAGGGGACCCGGGGAGCTGTTTTTT. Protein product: CASSSLAQPSWRGPGELFF.

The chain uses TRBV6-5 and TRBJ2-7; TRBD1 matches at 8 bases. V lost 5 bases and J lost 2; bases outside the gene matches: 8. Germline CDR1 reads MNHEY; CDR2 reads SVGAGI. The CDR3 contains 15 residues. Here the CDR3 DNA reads TGTGCCAGCAGTCCCTGGCAGGGGGCGGCCTACGAGCAGTACTTC. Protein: CASSPWQGAAYEQYF.

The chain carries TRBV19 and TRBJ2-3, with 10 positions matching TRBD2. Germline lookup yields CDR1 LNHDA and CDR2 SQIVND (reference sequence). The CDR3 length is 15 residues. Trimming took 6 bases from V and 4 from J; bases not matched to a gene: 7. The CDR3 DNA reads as TGTGCCAGTAGCCTTACTAGCGGGACGTCAGATACGCAGTATTTT. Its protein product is CASSLTSGTSDTQYF.

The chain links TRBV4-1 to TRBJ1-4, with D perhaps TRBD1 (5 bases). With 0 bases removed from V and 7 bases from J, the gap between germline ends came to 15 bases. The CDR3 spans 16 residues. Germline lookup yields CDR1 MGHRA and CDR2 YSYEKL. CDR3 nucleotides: TGCGCCAGCAGCCAAGATTGGTCAGGGAATAGTGAAAAACTGTTTTTT. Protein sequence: CASSQDWSGNSEKLFF.

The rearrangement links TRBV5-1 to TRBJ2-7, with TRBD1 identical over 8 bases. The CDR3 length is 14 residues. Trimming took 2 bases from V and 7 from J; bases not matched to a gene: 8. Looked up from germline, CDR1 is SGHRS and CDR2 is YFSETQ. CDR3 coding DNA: TGCGCCAGCAGCTTAGGACAGGGAGTAGGTGAGCAGTACTTC. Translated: CASSLGQGVGEQYF.

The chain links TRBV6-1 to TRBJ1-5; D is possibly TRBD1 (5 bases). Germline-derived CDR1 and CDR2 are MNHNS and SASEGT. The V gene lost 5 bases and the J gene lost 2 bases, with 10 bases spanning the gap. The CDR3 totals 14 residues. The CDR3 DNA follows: TGTGCCAGCAGTAGGGGCCTCGGCAATCAGCCCCAGCATTTT. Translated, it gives CASSRGLGNQPQHF.

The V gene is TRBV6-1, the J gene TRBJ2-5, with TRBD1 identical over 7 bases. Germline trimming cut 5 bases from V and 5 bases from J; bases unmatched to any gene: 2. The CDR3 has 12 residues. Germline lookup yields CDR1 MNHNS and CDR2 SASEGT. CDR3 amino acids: CASSRQGETQYF. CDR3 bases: TGTGCCAGCAGTCGACAGGGCGAGACCCAGTACTTC.

In DNA form, the CDR3 reads TGCGCCAGCAGCCGCACACAGGGGGCGGGTTACCCCAATCAGCCCCAGCATTTT. Protein sequence: CASSRTQGAGYPNQPQHF. This chain uses TRBV4-1 with TRBJ1-5; 9 bases agree with TRBD1. V dropped 4 bases and J dropped 3; count of bases not matched to a gene: 13. The CDR3 consists of 18 residues. Germline-derived CDR1 and CDR2 are MGHRA and YSYEKL.

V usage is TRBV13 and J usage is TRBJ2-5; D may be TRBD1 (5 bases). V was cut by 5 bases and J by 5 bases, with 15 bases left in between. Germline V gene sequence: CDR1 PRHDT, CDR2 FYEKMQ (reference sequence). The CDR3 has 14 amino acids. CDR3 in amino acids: CASSLLQGAETQYF. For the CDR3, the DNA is TGTGCCAGCAGCCTCCTTCAGGGTGCGGAGACCCAGTACTTC.

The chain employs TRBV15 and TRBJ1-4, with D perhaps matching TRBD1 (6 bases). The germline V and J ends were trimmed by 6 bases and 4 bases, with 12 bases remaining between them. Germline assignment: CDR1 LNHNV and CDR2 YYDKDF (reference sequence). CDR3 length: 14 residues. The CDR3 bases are TGTGCCACCAGAGCCGGACAGATTAATGAAAAACTGTTTTTT. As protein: CATRAGQINEKLFF.

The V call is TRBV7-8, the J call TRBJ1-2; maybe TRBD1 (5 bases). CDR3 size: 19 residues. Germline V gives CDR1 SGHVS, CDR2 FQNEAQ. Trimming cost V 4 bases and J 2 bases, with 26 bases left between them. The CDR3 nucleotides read TGTGCCAGCAGCTCATCCTACCCGGGCAGGGTGGTTGAGAACTATGGCTACACCTTC. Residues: CASSSSYPGRVVENYGYTF.

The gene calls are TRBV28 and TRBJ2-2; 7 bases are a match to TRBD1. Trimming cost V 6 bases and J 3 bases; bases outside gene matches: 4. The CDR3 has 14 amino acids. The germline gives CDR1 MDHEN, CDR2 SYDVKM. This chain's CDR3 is CASRTTGDTGELFF. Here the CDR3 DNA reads TGTGCCAGCAGAACAACAGGGGACACCGGGGAGCTGTTTTTT.

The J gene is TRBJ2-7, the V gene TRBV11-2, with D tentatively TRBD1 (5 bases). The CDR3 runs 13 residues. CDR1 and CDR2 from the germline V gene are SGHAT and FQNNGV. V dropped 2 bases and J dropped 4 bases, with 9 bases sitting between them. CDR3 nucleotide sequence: TGTGCCAGCAGCTTAACAGGCGGTTACGAGCAGTACTTC. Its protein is CASSLTGGYEQYF.

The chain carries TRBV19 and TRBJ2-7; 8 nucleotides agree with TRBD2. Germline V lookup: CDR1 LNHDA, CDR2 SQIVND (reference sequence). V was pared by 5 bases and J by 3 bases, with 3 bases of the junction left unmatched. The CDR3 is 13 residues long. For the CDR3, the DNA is TGTGCCAGTAGTGGACTAGCTCTCTACGAGCAGTACTTC. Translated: CASSGLALYEQYF.

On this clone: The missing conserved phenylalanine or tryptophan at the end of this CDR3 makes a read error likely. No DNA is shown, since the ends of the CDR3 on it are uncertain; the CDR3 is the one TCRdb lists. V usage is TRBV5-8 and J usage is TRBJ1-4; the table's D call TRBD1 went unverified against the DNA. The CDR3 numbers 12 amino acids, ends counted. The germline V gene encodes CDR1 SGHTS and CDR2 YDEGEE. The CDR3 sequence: CASSLLSDGFQG.

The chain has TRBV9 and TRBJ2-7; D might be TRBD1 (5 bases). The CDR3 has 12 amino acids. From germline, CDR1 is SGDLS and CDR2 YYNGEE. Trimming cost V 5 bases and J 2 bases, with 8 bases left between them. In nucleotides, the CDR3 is TGTGCCAGCAGAGGACATACCTACGAGCAGTACTTC. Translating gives CASRGHTYEQYF.

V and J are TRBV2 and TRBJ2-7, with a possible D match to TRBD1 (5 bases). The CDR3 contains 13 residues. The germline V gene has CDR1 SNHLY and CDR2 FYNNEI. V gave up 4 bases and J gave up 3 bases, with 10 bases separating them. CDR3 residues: CASSVETDYEQYF. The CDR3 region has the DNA TGTGCCAGCAGTGTCGAGACAGACTACGAGCAGTACTTC.